The clone carrying this T cell receptor (beta chain) is medium-sized (0.01 to 0.1%) within its sample. Its antigen is unknown. TCRdb reanalysed the multiplex PCR reads using MiXCR and keeps one entry per CDR3 protein. The sample contains roughly 14,000 distinct CDR3 sequences, 40% to 50% of which appear only once. CDR1 is SGHAT, CDR2 FQNNGV, per germline. The CDR3 is 16 amino acids. The J segment lost 3 bases and the V segment lost 7 bases, leaving 10 bases of the junction unmatched. This specimen comes from a study of breast tumors, draining lymph nodes, adjacent tissues. Study-level findings and limits: Data only fit, rather than demonstrated, lymph node origin of most tumor T cells. The data were judged consistent with most tumor T cells coming from lymph node and expanding in tumor. Tumor TCR diversity was below lymph nodes but above nontumor tissue.

The sequence was collected from a female donor with breast cancer. Some clones in this sample may be carry-over from other donors' samples. Sequencing was done on a sample of tumor-adjacent breast tissue. V usage is TRBV11-2 and J usage is TRBJ1-5; 9 bases match TRBD1. CDR3 coding DNA: TGTGCCAGCAACCCGTCGGACAGGGGATCCAATCAGCCCCAGCATTTT. Translation: CASNPSDRGSNQPQHF.